The rows below give T cell receptor beta chains drawn from one sample of a study of circulating CD8 cells and anti-PD-1 response in melanoma. TCRdb re-analysed the reads in MiXCR, keeping a single row per CDR3 protein. Among hundreds of distinct CDR3 sequences listed, approximately 9.6% were seen once. The material was CD8+ T cells from PBMCs, obtained at baseline or after one month of anti-PD-1 therapy (not recorded which). These receptors came from a human donor with melanoma. CDR3s include the opening cysteine and the closing phenylalanine or tryptophan. The D gene is left open where the match is weak. Clone size is shown for a subset of rows, as once, few, many or a class of expanded clone.

TRBV12-3/TRBV12-4	TRBD2	TRBJ2-2	large	CASSTRLAGGLNTGELFF	TGTGCCAGCAGTACTCGACTAGCGGGGGGATTAAACACCGGGGAGCTGTTTTTT
TRBV19	.	TRBJ2-4	few	CASSIAFRGALAKNIQYF	TGTGCCAGTAGTATAGCGTTTAGAGGGGCGCTTGCCAAAAACATTCAGTACTTC
TRBV27	.	TRBJ2-6	large	CASSLSRGGTGANVLTF	TGTGCCAGCAGTTTATCGCGTGGGGGAACCGGGGCCAACGTCCTGACTTTC
TRBV20-1	.	TRBJ2-7	large	CSARGTSHSSYEQYF	TGCAGTGCTAGAGGCACTAGTCATTCCTCCTACGAGCAGTACTTC
TRBV4-3	.	TRBJ1-1	large	CASSQEVSFTEAFF	TGCGCCAGCAGCCAAGAGGTGTCGTTCACTGAAGCTTTCTTT
TRBV5-5	TRBD1	TRBJ2-2	.	CASRDRGPGELFF	TGTGCCAGCCGGGACAGGGGGCCCGGGGAGCTGTTTTTT
TRBV27	TRBD1	TRBJ1-3	medium-sized	CASRPGTVGGNTIYF	TGTGCCAGCAGACCCGGGACAGTAGGCGGAAACACCATATATTTT
TRBV11-2	TRBD1	TRBJ1-6	large	CASSQIGQGSNSPLHF	TGTGCCAGCAGCCAGATCGGACAGGGTTCAAATTCACCCCTCCACTTT
TRBV27	.	TRBJ2-7	.	CASSSWDRFYEQYF	TGTGCCAGCAGTTCGTGGGACCGTTTCTACGAGCAGTACTTC
TRBV18	.	TRBJ2-7	.	CASSPRPGYYEQYF	TGTGCCAGCTCACCACGTCCGGGGTACTACGAGCAGTACTTC
TRBV12-3/TRBV12-4	.	TRBJ1-1	large	CASSFGSPGITEAFF	TGTGCCAGCAGTTTTGGTTCCCCGGGAATCACTGAAGCTTTCTTT
TRBV24-1	.	TRBJ2-3	large	CATSDLGGGRSTDTQYF	TGTGCCACCAGTGATTTGGGCGGGGGCCGGAGCACAGATACGCAGTATTTT
TRBV4-1	.	TRBJ2-1	few	CASSQTPGRTMDKQFF	TGCGCCAGCAGCCAGACCCCGGGTCGGACCATGGATAAGCAGTTCTTC
TRBV27	TRBD2	TRBJ2-3	medium-sized	CASSLYGGGALDTQYF	TGTGCCAGCAGTTTATACGGCGGGGGGGCCTTAGATACGCAGTATTTT
TRBV28	.	TRBJ2-7	large	CASNPRDVTYEQYF	TGTGCCAGCAACCCCCGGGACGTAACCTACGAGCAGTACTTC
TRBV20-1	TRBD2	TRBJ2-5	large	CSARALGAGGMQETQYF	TGCAGTGCTAGAGCACTGGGAGCGGGGGGGATGCAAGAGACCCAGTACTTC
TRBV19	.	TRBJ1-5	.	CASSNGCPNQPQHF	TGTGCCAGTAGTAACGGGTGCCCGAATCAGCCCCAGCATTTT
TRBV24-1	.	TRBJ2-5	large	CATSTAGSLQETQYF	TGTGCCACTTCAACCGCGGGCAGCCTCCAAGAGACCCAGTACTTC
TRBV29-1	.	TRBJ2-2	large	CSVGRNSPGELFF	TGCAGCGTTGGACGGAACTCCCCAGGGGAGCTGTTTTTT
TRBV19	TRBD1	TRBJ1-5	medium-sized	CASQQGGNQPQHF	TGTGCCAGTCAACAGGGGGGCAATCAGCCCCAGCATTTT
TRBV4-2	.	TRBJ2-7	hyperexpanded	CASSQGATASYEQYF	TGTGCCAGCAGCCAGGGGGCTACAGCTTCCTACGAGCAGTACTTC
TRBV21-1	.	TRBJ2-7	large	CASSVPPEVLYEQYF	TGTGCCAGCAGCGTACCTCCGGAGGTCCTCTACGAGCAGTACTTC
TRBV27	.	TRBJ2-2	large	CASSLRFGQPNTGELFF	TGTGCCAGCAGTTTACGTTTCGGTCAGCCGAACACCGGGGAGCTGTTTTTT
TRBV29-1	.	TRBJ1-1	medium-sized	CSVGNTEAFF	TGCAGCGTTGGAAACACTGAAGCTTTCTTT
TRBV4-1	TRBD2	TRBJ2-1	large	CASSQDPGLAASSSYNEQFF	TGCGCCAGCAGCCAAGATCCGGGACTAGCGGCCTCCAGCTCCTACAATGAGCAGTTCTTC
TRBV24-1	.	TRBJ2-5	large	CATSGQAPEETQYF	TGTGCCACCAGTGGACAGGCGCCAGAAGAGACCCAGTACTTC
TRBV9	.	TRBJ2-7	large	CASAPGTHVVEQYF	TGTGCCAGCGCGCCGGGAACTCACGTGGTCGAGCAGTACTTC
TRBV7-3	.	TRBJ2-2	.	CASSQPASTGELFF	TGTGCCAGCAGCCAGCCGGCCAGCACCGGGGAGCTGTTTTTT
TRBV4-1	.	TRBJ1-3	few	CASSQGGSTIYF	TGCGCCAGCAGCCAGGGCGGCTCGACCATATATTTT
TRBV20-1	.	TRBJ2-7	large	CSARGIDSSYEQYF	TGCAGTGCTAGAGGAATAGATAGCTCCTACGAGCAGTACTTC
TRBV5-5	.	TRBJ2-5	medium-sized	CASSPILVGETQYF	TGTGCCAGCAGCCCCATCCTCGTAGGGGAGACCCAGTACTTC
TRBV28	.	TRBJ2-1	once	CASSLTWGDEQFF	TGTGCCAGCAGTTTGACCTGGGGCGATGAGCAGTTCTTC
TRBV2	TRBD2	TRBJ2-1	few	CASSPSGGVYNEQFF	TGTGCCAGCAGTCCCAGCGGGGGGGTTTACAATGAGCAGTTCTTC
TRBV2	TRBD2	TRBJ2-5	few	CASREGGTSQGTQYF	TGTGCCAGCAGAGAAGGCGGGACTAGTCAGGGGACCCAGTACTTC
TRBV24-1	TRBD1	TRBJ2-7	large	CATSDYRGEQYF	TGTGCCACCAGTGATTACAGGGGTGAGCAGTACTTC
TRBV2	.	TRBJ1-4	medium-sized	CASLKGNLFF	TGTGCCAGCCTTAAGGGTAACCTGTTTTTT
TRBV9	.	TRBJ2-3	large	CASSVGGIDTQYF	TGTGCCAGCAGCGTAGGTGGAATCGATACGCAGTATTTT